The source of this TCR beta chain is a study of T cell responses to AZD1222 COVID-19 vaccine. Sequenced by immunoSEQ multiplex PCR; TCRdb stores in-frame clones only, minus some. The sample has around 150,000 clones, approximately 89% seen once. The CDR3 is 13 amino acids. The V gene's germline CDR1 is SGHNT and CDR2 YYREEE (reference sequence). V lost 4 bases, J lost 6 bases, and 11 bases lay in between. The chain uses TRBV5-4 and TRBJ1-5, with D perhaps TRBD1 (6 bases). The sequence was collected from an adult in good health. The material was peripheral blood, obtained on day 0 of AZD1222 vaccination. CDR3 sequence: CASSPGDGQPQHF. DNA of the CDR3: TGTGCCAGCAGCCCAGGGGACGGTCAGCCCCAGCATTTT.